A single sample is the source of the 23 T cell receptor beta chains below, sequenced in a study of cytomegalovirus exposure and HLA in healthy donors (dated by TCRdb to 2015 to 2018). Library preparation employed the immunoSEQ multiplex PCR assay. For the multiplex PCR, a mixture combining 60 forward primers for TCR Vbeta segments and 13 reverse primers for TCR Jbeta segments was used. TCRdb stores this immuneACCESS table with in-frame sequences only. Part of the clones is absent; in the studies checked, under half of the shortfall reflects unresolved V genes, and no reason is known for the rest. This sample comprises 210,000 or so clones, around nine tenths of them detected only once. Approximately 1% of the sample is in the top ten clones. The specimen sequenced was PBMCs. These TCRs come from a woman younger than 30 in good health and CMV-seronegative.

The CDR3 DNA is TGTGCCAGCAGCACAGGACTAGTGTTGGTGCGGAATGAGCAGTTCTTC. Protein sequence: CASSTGLVLVRNEQFF. The V call is TRBV5-6, the J call TRBJ2-1; 7 bases line up with TRBD2. J gave up 7 bases and V 4 bases, and 14 bases lay outside the gene matches. The CDR3 has 16 amino acids. Germline V gives CDR1 SGHDT, CDR2 YYEEEE.

The gene calls are TRBV5-1 and TRBJ1-2; TRBD1 matches at 8 bases. V was pared by 4 bases and J by 4 bases, with 9 bases of the junction left unmatched. CDR1 and CDR2 from the germline V gene are SGHRS and YFSETQ. The CDR3 covers 15 residues. CDR3 region: CASSPRDRTSYGYTF. CDR3 DNA: TGCGCCAGCAGCCCCAGGGACAGGACCTCCTATGGCTACACCTTC.

The chain combines TRBV11-2 with TRBJ2-2; 8 nucleotides line up with TRBD2. CDR3 length equals 17 residues. V lost 5 bases and J lost 6; bases outside the gene matches: 14. Germline loops: CDR1 SGHAT, CDR2 FQNNGV. Here the CDR3 DNA reads TGTGCCAGCAGCCTCTGGGGGGGCGGGGGGCCGGCCGGGGAGCTGTTTTTT. It encodes CASSLWGGGGPAGELFF.

V usage is TRBV5-1 and J usage is TRBJ2-3, with 7 positions matching TRBD2. V gave up 3 bases and J gave up 4 bases; unmatched junction bases: 2. The CDR3 runs 13 residues. CDR1 SGHRS and CDR2 YFSETQ come from the germline V gene. DNA for the CDR3: TGCGCCAGCAGCTGGGGAGGGCCAGATACGCAGTATTTT. It specifies CASSWGGPDTQYF. Looking up the rest from reference TRBV5-1 and TRBJ2-3 gives the full variable domain: KAGVTQTPRYLIKTRGQQVTLSCSPISGHRSVSWYQQTPGQGLQFLFEYFSETQRNKGNFPGRFSGRQFSNSRSEMNVSTLELGDSALYLCASSWGGPDTQYFGPGTRLTVL.

This chain links TRBV20-1 with TRBJ2-1, with a possible D match to TRBD1 (5 bases). Germline CDR1 reads DFQATT; CDR2 reads SNEGSKA (reference sequence). CDR3 size: 11 residues. Trimming stripped 3 bases from V and 10 bases from J, with 10 bases between. The DNA of the CDR3 is TGCAGTGCTAGCAGGGTCCCGGAGCAGTTCTTC. It yields the protein CSASRVPEQFF.

This clone was seen a few times. The gene calls are TRBV6-1 and TRBJ1-5, with 8 bases aligning to TRBD1. The V and J ends lost 6 bases and 6 bases, in that order; junction bases with no gene match: 4. The CDR3 contains 13 residues. Germline values: CDR1 MNHNS, CDR2 SASEGT. CDR3 protein: CASRTTGVQPQHF. The CDR3 coding sequence is TGTGCCAGCAGAACGACAGGGGTTCAGCCCCAGCATTTT.

Comment on this clone: At one boundary the junction diverges from the germline segment, which might be a read error. The chain employs TRBV6-1 and TRBJ1-1; TRBD1 is a possible D gene (6 bases). The CDR3 runs 14 residues. The germline CDR1 and CDR2 sequences are MNHNS and SASEGT. The CDR3 loop reads CASSESQGNPEAFF. The DNA for the CDR3 is TGTGCCAGCAGTGAATCTCAGGGGAACCCTGAAGCTTTCTTT.

The genes are TRBV4-2 and TRBJ1-6, with D unresolved. Germline V gene sequence: CDR1 LGHNA, CDR2 YNFKEQ. V lost 1 base, J lost 7 bases, and 11 bases lay in between. The CDR3 is 15 amino acids. CDR3 bases: TGTGCCAGCAGCCAAGTCTTGGGGAGCAATTCACCCCTCCACTTT. Encoded protein: CASSQVLGSNSPLHF.

The chain has TRBV9 and TRBJ2-3, with D possibly matching TRBD2 (5 bases). V dropped 0 bases and J dropped 5 bases, with 13 bases sitting between them. This CDR3 region has 15 residues. Germline lookup yields CDR1 SGDLS and CDR2 YYNGEE. The CDR3 here is CASSVGLPRGDTQYF. In DNA form, the CDR3 reads TGTGCCAGCAGCGTAGGACTCCCTCGGGGAGATACGCAGTATTTT.

The chain employs TRBV11-2 and TRBJ2-7, with a possible D match to TRBD2 (6 bases). This CDR3 contains 19 residues. Germline CDR1 is SGHAT and CDR2 is FQNNGV. Trimming took 5 bases from V and 1 from J, leaving 27 bases between them. The CDR3 loop is CASSVTAGHLGPFSYEQYF. CDR3 sequence (DNA): TGTGCCAGCAGCGTTACCGCGGGGCATTTGGGCCCGTTTTCCTACGAGCAGTACTTC. Full variable domain (rest looked up from reference TRBV11-2 and TRBJ2-7): EAGVAQSPRYKIIEKRQSVAFWCNPISGHATLYWYQQILGQGPKLLIQFQNNGVVDDSQLPKDRFSAERLKGVDSTLKIQPAKLEDSAVYLCASSVTAGHLGPFSYEQYFGPGTRLTVT.

The genes are TRBV7-8 and TRBJ1-4, with 7 bases aligning to TRBD1. The CDR3 runs to 15 residues. CDR1 is SGHVS, CDR2 FQNEAQ, per germline. V gave up 6 bases and J gave up 4 bases; unmatched junction bases: 8. The CDR3, as DNA: TGTGCCAGCAGGTTACGACAGGGATTTAATGAAAAACTGTTTTTT. It specifies CASRLRQGFNEKLFF.

CDR3 nucleotide sequence: TGTGCCAGCAGCCCAGCGGGCTCTTGGAGCTCCTACAATGAGCAGTTCTTC. Encoded protein: CASSPAGSWSSYNEQFF. The chain carries TRBV25-1 and TRBJ2-1; maybe TRBD2 (6 bases). This CDR3 is 17 amino acids long. Germline CDR1 and CDR2: MGHDK and SYGVNS. Trimming removed 6 bases from V and 0 bases from J, with 18 bases in between.

The chain recombines TRBV27 with TRBJ2-1, with TRBD2 matching 13 bases. The CDR3 totals 19 residues. Trimming removed 5 bases from V and 7 bases from J; junction bases left unmatched: 17. Germline CDR1 and CDR2: MNHEY and SMNVEV (reference sequence). Here the CDR3 reads CASSPIWVTSGGPENEQFF. The CDR3 nucleotides are TGTGCCAGCAGTCCCATATGGGTGACTAGCGGGGGGCCGGAGAATGAGCAGTTCTTC.

The J gene is TRBJ1-4, the V gene TRBV25-1, with 8 nucleotides matching TRBD1. Germline CDR1 reads MGHDK; CDR2 reads SYGVNS. The length of the CDR3 is 15 residues. J lost 3 bases, V lost 4 bases, and 4 bases had no gene match. The CDR3 reads CASSGQQGANEKLFF. The CDR3 nucleotides read TGTGCCAGCAGTGGTCAACAGGGGGCTAATGAAAAACTGTTTTTT.

V is TRBV6-5 and J is TRBJ2-2; D unclear. Deletions cut 7 bases from V and 8 bases from J, with 11 bases between. CDR1 and CDR2 from the germline V gene are MNHEY and SVGAGI. The CDR3 covers 12 residues. CDR3 nucleotides: TGTGCCAGCACCACTCTTCCGGGGGAGCTGTTTTTT. Translating gives CASTTLPGELFF.

The chain links TRBV7-9 to TRBJ2-7; 9 nucleotides match TRBD2. The J segment lost 3 bases and the V segment lost 1 base, leaving 10 bases of the junction unmatched. CDR1 and CDR2 from the germline V gene are SEHNR and FQNEAQ (reference sequence). This CDR3 is 17 amino acids long. This CDR3 is CASSLDSPGLAGYEQYF. In DNA, the CDR3 is TGTGCCAGCAGCTTAGACAGCCCGGGACTAGCCGGCTACGAGCAGTACTTC.

V gene TRBV5-1 combines with J gene TRBJ2-3; 12 bases are a match to TRBD2. CDR3 size: 16 residues. Germline V gene data show CDR1 as SGHRS and CDR2 as YFSETQ. After removal of 4 bases from V and 5 bases from J, the junction contained 8 bases not matched to a gene. The CDR3 sequence is CASSPRTSGERDTQYF. The CDR3 DNA sequence: TGCGCCAGCAGCCCGCGGACTAGCGGGGAACGAGATACGCAGTATTTT.

V and J are TRBV19 and TRBJ1-5; TRBD1 agrees at 10 bases. This CDR3 is 16 amino acids long. J lost 6 bases, V lost 6 bases, and 11 bases had no gene match. In germline, CDR1 is LNHDA, CDR2 SQIVND (reference sequence). The CDR3 bases are TGTGCCAGTAGGGGCCCGGGACAGGGGCCGGGTCAGCCCCAGCATTTT. Residues: CASRGPGQGPGQPQHF. Using reference TRBV19 and TRBJ1-5 for the parts outside the CDR3, the full variable domain is DGGITQSPKYLFRKEGQNVTLSCEQNLNHDAMYWYRQDPGQGLRLIYYSQIVNDFQKGDIAEGYSVSREKKESFPLTVTSAQKNPTAFYLCASRGPGQGPGQPQHFGDGTRLSIL.

This clone was seen more than once but under ten times. The V and J genes are TRBV5-4 and TRBJ1-1, with TRBD1 identical over 7 bases. Trimming removed 6 bases from V and 1 base from J; junction bases left unmatched: 12. Germline CDR1 and CDR2: SGHNT and YYREEE (reference sequence). This CDR3 comprises 16 residues. The CDR3 bases are TGTGCCAGCACCACAGTTGAGGGGGCTAGGAACACTGAAGCTTTCTTT. Protein product: CASTTVEGARNTEAFF.

This clone has just a few counts. V usage is TRBV18 and J usage is TRBJ1-4; tentative D call: TRBD1 (5 bases). The CDR3 extends over 15 amino acids. V dropped 4 bases and J dropped 6 bases, with 15 bases sitting between them. In germline, CDR1 is KGHSH, CDR2 LQKENI. CDR3 loop: CASSLSGPRDEKLFF. The CDR3 DNA follows: TGTGCCAGCTCACTTTCCGGGCCCAGGGATGAAAAACTGTTTTTT.

The chain links TRBV9 to TRBJ2-7, with a possible D match to TRBD1 (5 bases). CDR1 is SGDLS, CDR2 YYNGEE, per germline. Trimming left V 3 bases short and J 3 bases short, with 7 bases between. The CDR3 extends over 12 amino acids. CDR3 sequence reads: CASSAQGYEQYF. CDR3 sequence (DNA): TGTGCCAGCAGCGCCCAGGGCTACGAGCAGTACTTC.

This chain links TRBV7-2 with TRBJ1-3; 9 bases are shared with TRBD1. This CDR3 is built from 16 residues. Germline trimming cut 3 bases from V and 4 bases from J; bases unmatched to any gene: 7. Per germline, CDR1 SGHTA and CDR2 FQGNSA. The CDR3 nucleotides are TGTGCCAGCAGCTTCACAGGGGGCATAAGAGGAAACACCATATATTTT. This codes for CASSFTGGIRGNTIYF.

This chain joins TRBV2 and TRBJ2-7; a possible D gene is TRBD1 (5 bases). CDR1 is SNHLY, CDR2 FYNNEI, per germline. This CDR3 comprises 13 residues. V was clipped by 8 bases and J by 6 bases, with 17 bases between them. CDR3 loop: CASRLGQAREQYF. The CDR3 DNA sequence: TGTGCCAGCCGGCTGGGGCAGGCTCGCGAGCAGTACTTC.